The 27 T cell receptor beta chains below were found in one sample sequenced in a study of blood T cell repertoires in COVID-19. The repertoire was sequenced with immunoSEQ multiplex PCR; TCRdb's copy has only in-frame clones and lacks some. The table includes about 37,000 clones, around nine tenths detected once. Sequencing used peripheral blood. Receptors were obtained from a man in his sixties or seventies with acute or convalescent COVID-19.

The CDR3, as DNA: TGTGCCAGCAGTTCGGGGACAGGGCGTGGGGCCTACGAGCAGTACTTC. Its protein is CASSSGTGRGAYEQYF. The chain couples TRBV6-5 to TRBJ2-7, with 9 bases identical to TRBD1. Per germline, CDR1 MNHEY and CDR2 SVGAGI. V dropped 4 bases and J dropped 2; count of bases not matched to a gene: 9. This CDR3 has 16 amino acids.

The chain couples TRBV6-4 to TRBJ2-5; D gene unclear. The CDR3 has 14 residues. Trimming removed 10 bases from V and 0 bases from J, with 15 bases in between. CDR1 MRHNA and CDR2 SNTAGT come from the germline V gene. The CDR3 region has the DNA TGTGCCACTCGAGGTGAAAGCTACCAAGAGACCCAGTACTTC. Translating it yields CATRGESYQETQYF.

This clone was seen only a few times. V usage is TRBV5-4 and J usage is TRBJ2-1, with 10 bases identical to TRBD2. The germline V gene has CDR1 SGHNT and CDR2 YYREEE (reference sequence). CDR3 length: 17 amino acids. J was trimmed by 9 bases and V by 4 bases; bases with no gene match: 16. The CDR3 loop reads CASSEPLAGSFVGEQFF. The DNA of the CDR3 is TGTGCCAGCAGCGAACCACTAGCGGGATCATTTGTGGGTGAGCAGTTCTTC. The whole variable domain, remainder taken from reference TRBV5-4 and TRBJ2-1, is ETGVTQSPTHLIKTRGQQVTLRCSSQSGHNTVSWYQQALGQGPQFIFQYYREEENGRGNFPPRFSGLQFPNYSSELNVNALELDDSALYLCASSEPLAGSFVGEQFFGPGTRLTVL.

The chain joins TRBV5-8 to TRBJ1-6; 7 positions match TRBD1. The J segment lost 9 bases and the V segment lost 2 bases, leaving 5 bases of the junction unmatched. In germline, CDR1 is SGHTS, CDR2 YDEGEE. CDR3 size: 14 residues. Here the CDR3 reads CASSFQGGVSPLHF. The DNA of the CDR3 is TGTGCCAGCAGCTTTCAAGGGGGCGTTTCACCCCTCCACTTT. Full variable domain (outside the CDR3, taken from reference TRBV5-8 and TRBJ1-6): EAGVTQSPTHLIKTRGQQATLRCSPISGHTSVYWYQQALGLGLQFLLWYDEGEERNRGNFPPRFSGRQFPNYSSELNVNALELEDSALYLCASSFQGGVSPLHFGNGTRLTVT.

A remark on this clone: The junction and the germline gene differ at one end; a read error may be behind it. The chain joins TRBV6-1 to TRBJ2-7; the D is unclear. The length of the CDR3 is 11 residues. The germline gives CDR1 MNHNS, CDR2 SASEGT. This CDR3 is CASSERPWLDF. CDR3 coding DNA: TGTGCCAGCAGTGAACGGCCCTGGCTAGACTTC.

J is TRBJ2-3 and V is TRBV30; 12 bases match TRBD2. The junction had 8 bases not matched to a gene; V was cut back by 5 bases and J by 5 bases. The CDR3 has 15 amino acids. Germline V gene sequence: CDR1 GTSNPN, CDR2 SVGIG (reference sequence). CDR3 DNA: TGTGCCTGGGCCACTAGCGGGGGGAGATTAGATACGCAGTATTTT. As protein: CAWATSGGRLDTQYF. Variable domain in full (rest from reference TRBV30 and TRBJ2-3): SQTIHQWPATLVQPVGSPLSLECTVEGTSNPNLYWYRQAAGRGLQLLFYSVGIGQISSEVPQNLSASRPQDRQFILSSKKLLLSDSGFYLCAWATSGGRLDTQYFGPGTRLTVL.

This rearrangement joins TRBV7-8 to TRBJ2-3, with a weak D call TRBD2 (5 bases). The V end lost 1 base, the J end lost 0 bases, and 11 bases lay between the germline ends. The CDR3 runs 16 residues. Germline V CDR1 and CDR2: SGHVS, FQNEAQ. The CDR3 spells CASSLVAGHSTDTQYF. CDR3 coding DNA: TGTGCCAGCAGCTTAGTGGCGGGCCATAGCACAGATACGCAGTATTTT.

The CDR3 bases are TGTGCCAGCAGCCAAGTCCTCAGTAATGAAAAACTGTTTTTT. It codes for CASSQVLSNEKLFF. The chain combines TRBV4-2 with TRBJ1-4; D is unclear. Trimming shortened V by 1 base and J by 4 bases, and 7 bases separated the two germline ends. Per germline, CDR1 LGHNA and CDR2 YNFKEQ. This CDR3 is built from 14 residues.

The chain uses TRBV24-1 and TRBJ2-2; 9 bases map to TRBD1. The germline V gene has CDR1 KGHDR and CDR2 SFDVKD. This CDR3 is built from 16 residues. V shed 4 bases, J shed 4 bases, and the junction held 6 bases outside the gene matches. CDR3 nucleotides: TGTGCCACCAGTGACGCCGGGACAGGGAGCACCGGGGAGCTGTTTTTT. Protein product: CATSDAGTGSTGELFF.

V usage is TRBV7-3 and J usage is TRBJ2-3, with 10 positions matching TRBD2. V lost 5 bases and J lost 6; bases outside the gene matches: 5. Germline-derived CDR1 and CDR2 are SGHTA and FQGTGA. The CDR3 runs 14 residues. DNA of the CDR3: TGTGCCAGCAGCCCTGGGACTAGCGCCGATACGCAGTATTTT. As protein: CASSPGTSADTQYF.

The chain couples TRBV14 to TRBJ1-6; possibly TRBD1 for D (5 bases). The CDR3 is made up of 16 amino acids. Germline V lookup: CDR1 SGHDN, CDR2 FVKESK. V shed 3 bases and J shed 8 bases, with 17 bases lying between them. CDR3 amino acids: CASSHIIRGIDSPLHF. The DNA for the CDR3 is TGTGCCAGCAGCCACATTATCCGGGGGATTGATTCACCCCTCCACTTT.

This sequence joins TRBV27 and TRBJ2-7; D perhaps matches TRBD2 (5 bases). V was pared by 3 bases and J by 6 bases, with 21 bases between. Per germline, CDR1 MNHEY and CDR2 SMNVEV (reference sequence). The CDR3 length is 16 residues. The CDR3, as DNA: TGTGCCAGCAGTTTGATCGAATGGCGAGGGCCGGGCGAGCAGTACTTC. Its translation: CASSLIEWRGPGEQYF.

The chain uses TRBV7-2 and TRBJ1-4; D not certain. The CDR3 covers 13 residues. Germline loops: CDR1 SGHTA, CDR2 FQGNSA. V was cut by 5 bases and J by 8 bases, with 12 bases left in between. The CDR3 bases are TGTGCCAGCAGCAATTCCCTGGAGGAAAAACTGTTTTTT. Translating it yields CASSNSLEEKLFF.

The chain couples TRBV7-2 to TRBJ2-3; D gene unclear. This CDR3 has 14 residues. Per the germline V gene, CDR1 is SGHTA and CDR2 is FQGNSA. V lost 3 bases and J 0 bases, leaving 7 bases between the germline ends. This CDR3 reads CASSFLSSTDTQYF. The CDR3 region has the DNA TGTGCCAGCAGCTTCCTCTCTAGCACAGATACGCAGTATTTT.

The J gene is TRBJ2-7, the V gene TRBV28; TRBD1 agrees at 7 bases. CDR1 and CDR2 from the germline V gene are MDHEN and SYDVKM. CDR3 length: 13 amino acids. The V and J ends lost 6 bases and 3 bases, in that order; junction bases with no gene match: 5. CDR3 DNA: TGTGCCAGCAGGCAACAGGGGAACTACGAGCAGTACTTC. Translation gives CASRQQGNYEQYF. Complete variable domain (other parts from reference TRBV28 and TRBJ2-7): DVKVTQSSRYLVKRTGEKVFLECVQDMDHENMFWYRQDPGLGLRLIYFSYDVKMKEKGDIPEGYSVSREKKERFSLILESASTNQTSMYLCASRQQGNYEQYFGPGTRLTVT.

This chain connects TRBV21-1 to TRBJ1-1. TRBV21-1 is classified as a pseudogene. The CDR3 spans 16 residues. The CDR3 nucleotides read TGTGCCAGCAGCAAAGTCGACCCGGGAGAGAACACTGAAGCTTTCTTT. It yields the protein CASSKVDPGENTEAFF.

The chain couples TRBV6-2 or TRBV6-3 to TRBJ2-7, with D maybe TRBD2 (6 bases). The V gene lost 6 bases and the J gene lost 5 bases, with 17 bases spanning the gap. This CDR3 is 14 amino acids long. Germline CDR1 reads MNHEY; CDR2 reads SVGEGT. The CDR3 DNA reads as TGTGCCAGCAGCCAAGGACTTCCGGGGGACGAGCAGTACTTC. Residues: CASSQGLPGDEQYF.

This chain joins TRBV20-1 and TRBJ1-1, with TRBD1 matching over 8 bases. Germline V CDR1 and CDR2: DFQATT, SNEGSKA (reference sequence). J was trimmed by 3 bases and V by 3 bases; bases with no gene match: 3. The CDR3 totals 13 residues. In nucleotides, the CDR3 is TGCAGTGCTAGTCAGACAGGGGACACTGAAGCTTTCTTT. Translated: CSASQTGDTEAFF.

The chain has TRBV6-1 and TRBJ2-2; 9 bases are shared with TRBD1. The CDR3 has 15 amino acids. V was clipped by 3 bases and J by 7 bases; unmatched bases: 6. The V gene's germline CDR1 is MNHNS and CDR2 SASEGT. The CDR3 is CASSEGTGMRGELFF. Written as DNA, the CDR3 is TGTGCCAGCAGTGAGGGGACAGGGATGCGCGGGGAGCTGTTTTTT.

The gene calls are TRBV29-1 and TRBJ2-2; maybe TRBD2 (7 bases). The length of the CDR3 is 14 residues. Trimming shortened V by 6 bases and J by 6 bases, and 17 bases separated the two germline ends. Germline CDR1 reads SQVTM; CDR2 reads ANQGSEA. The CDR3 spells CSVQPRGGSGELFF. Written as DNA, the CDR3 is TGCAGCGTCCAGCCGAGGGGGGGGTCCGGGGAGCTGTTTTTT.

J is TRBJ2-5 and V is TRBV7-3, with TRBD1 matching 7 bases. The trim removed 0 bases at V and 4 bases at J, leaving 2 bases unmatched. This CDR3 comprises 14 residues. Germline CDR1 and CDR2: SGHTA and FQGTGA. This CDR3 reads CASSLTGGTETQYF. The DNA of the CDR3 is TGTGCCAGCAGCTTAACAGGGGGCACAGAGACCCAGTACTTC.

This clone has more than one count but fewer than ten. The V and J genes are TRBV5-6 and TRBJ1-2; D might be TRBD1 (5 bases). The V end was cut by 0 bases, the J end by 4 bases, with 13 bases between. The V gene's germline CDR1 is SGHDT and CDR2 YYEEEE. This CDR3 comprises 15 residues. CDR3 amino acids: CASSLGQHSAYGYTF. DNA of the CDR3: TGTGCCAGCAGCTTGGGACAGCATTCCGCCTATGGCTACACCTTC.

The genes are TRBV10-3 and TRBJ1-5; 8 bases align to TRBD1. V shed 10 bases, J shed 0 bases, and the junction held 5 bases outside the gene matches. CDR1 ENHRY and CDR2 SYGVKD come from the germline V gene. CDR3 length equals 14 residues. CDR3: CATSQGVSNQPQHF. CDR3 sequence (DNA): TGTGCCACCTCACAGGGGGTTAGCAATCAGCCCCAGCATTTT.

The rearrangement uses TRBV4-3 and TRBJ2-5, with 9 bases that match TRBD2. This CDR3 is built from 16 residues. CDR1 LGHNA and CDR2 YSLEER come from the germline V gene. V trimming: 0 bases; J trimming: 4 bases; junction bases outside the gene matches: 6. The chain's CDR3 is CASSQDLAGGGETQYF. CDR3 coding DNA: TGCGCCAGCAGCCAAGATCTGGCGGGAGGGGGAGAGACCCAGTACTTC.

The rearrangement uses TRBV7-9 and TRBJ1-1, with D possibly matching TRBD1 (5 bases). Germline CDR1 reads SEHNR; CDR2 reads FQNEAQ (reference sequence). The germline V and J ends were trimmed by 2 bases and 9 bases, with 10 bases remaining between them. The CDR3 consists of 12 residues. As DNA, the CDR3 is TGTGCCAGCAGCTTACGGACACATCAAGCTTTCTTT. It yields the protein CASSLRTHQAFF.

This chain connects TRBV2 to TRBJ1-2; D not resolved. The germline gives CDR1 SNHLY, CDR2 FYNNEI. The CDR3 contains 16 residues. Trimming took 6 bases from V and 4 from J, leaving 21 bases between them. CDR3 protein: CASRRTPGSASYGYTF. CDR3 DNA sequence: TGTGCCAGCAGGCGAACCCCCGGGTCCGCGTCCTATGGCTACACCTTC.

A few counts support this clone. CDR3 coding DNA: TGCAGCGTGTCCCACAGGGCAGGGTACACTGAAGCTTTCTTT. This codes for CSVSHRAGYTEAFF. The V and J genes are TRBV29-1 and TRBJ1-1; a weak D match, TRBD1 (6 bases). Germline loops: CDR1 SQVTM, CDR2 ANQGSEA. The CDR3 is 14 amino acids. Trimming took 6 bases from V and 3 from J, leaving 17 bases between them.